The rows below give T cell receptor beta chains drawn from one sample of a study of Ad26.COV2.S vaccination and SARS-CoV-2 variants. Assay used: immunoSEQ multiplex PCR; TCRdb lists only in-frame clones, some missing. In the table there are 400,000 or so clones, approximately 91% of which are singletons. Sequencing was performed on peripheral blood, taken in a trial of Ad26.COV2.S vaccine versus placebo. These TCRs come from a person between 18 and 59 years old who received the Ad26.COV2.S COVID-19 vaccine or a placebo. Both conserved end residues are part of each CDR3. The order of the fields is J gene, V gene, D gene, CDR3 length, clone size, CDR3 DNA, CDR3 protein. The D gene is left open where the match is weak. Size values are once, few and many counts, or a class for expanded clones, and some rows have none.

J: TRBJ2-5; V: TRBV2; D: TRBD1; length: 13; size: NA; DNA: TGTGCCAGCGTTGGGGACAGCCAAGAGACCCAGTACTTC; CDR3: CASVGDSQETQYF
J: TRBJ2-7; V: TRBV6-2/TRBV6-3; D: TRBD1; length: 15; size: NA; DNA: TGTGCCAGCAGCGATTCGACCACAGGGGAGAACGAGCAGTACTTC; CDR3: CASSDSTTGENEQYF
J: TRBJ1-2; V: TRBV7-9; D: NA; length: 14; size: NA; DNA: TGTGCCAGCAGCGGAGAGACAGAGCGGAGTGGCTACACCTTC; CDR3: CASSGETERSGYTF
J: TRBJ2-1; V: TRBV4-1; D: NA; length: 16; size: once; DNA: TGCGCCAGCAGCCAAGATGTCCAGGCCTACTACAATGAGCAGTTCTTC; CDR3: CASSQDVQAYYNEQFF
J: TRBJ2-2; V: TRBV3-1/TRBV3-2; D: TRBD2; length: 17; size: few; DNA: TGTGCCAGCAGCCAAGAGACAGCGGGGGGCAGGACCGGGGAGCTGTTTTTT; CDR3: CASSQETAGGRTGELFF
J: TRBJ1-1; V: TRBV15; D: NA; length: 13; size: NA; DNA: TGTGCCACCAGCCGTCGGGTGAACACTGAAGCTTTCTTT; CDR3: CATSRRVNTEAFF
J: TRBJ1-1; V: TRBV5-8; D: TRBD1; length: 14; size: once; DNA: TGTGCCAGCAGCTTGGACAGGGGAGGCACTGAAGCTTTCTTT; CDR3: CASSLDRGGTEAFF
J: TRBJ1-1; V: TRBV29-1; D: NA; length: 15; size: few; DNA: TGCAGCGTTGACTCCGACAGGACCTTGAACACTGAAGCTTTCTTT; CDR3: CSVDSDRTLNTEAFF
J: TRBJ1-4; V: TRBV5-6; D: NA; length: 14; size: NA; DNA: TGTGCCAGCAGCTTACAAGGGATGAATGAAAAACTGTTTTTT; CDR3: CASSLQGMNEKLFF
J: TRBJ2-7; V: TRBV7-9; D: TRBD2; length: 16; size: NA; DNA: TGTGCCAGCAGCATCACTCTAGCGGGGGCCTCCTATGAGCAGTACTTC; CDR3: CASSITLAGASYEQYF
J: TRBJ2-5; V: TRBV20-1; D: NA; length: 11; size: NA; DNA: TGCAGTGGACAGTTTCAAGAGACCCAGTACTTC; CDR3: CSGQFQETQYF
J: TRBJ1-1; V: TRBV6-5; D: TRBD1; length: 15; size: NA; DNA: TGTGCCAGCAGTACAACAGGGGGTCGGAGCACTGAAGCTTTCTTT; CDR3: CASSTTGGRSTEAFF
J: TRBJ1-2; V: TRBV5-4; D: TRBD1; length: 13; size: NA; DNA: TGTGCCAGCAGTCCCGCAGGGGGCGACGGCTACACCTTC; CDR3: CASSPAGGDGYTF
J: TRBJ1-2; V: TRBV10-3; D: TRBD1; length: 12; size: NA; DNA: TGTGCCATCAGTGAGGTGGGGACAGTCTACACCTTC; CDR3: CAISEVGTVYTF
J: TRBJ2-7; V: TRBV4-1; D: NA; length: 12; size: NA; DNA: TGCGCCAGCAGCCAAGATGAGTACGAGCAGTACTTC; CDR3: CASSQDEYEQYF
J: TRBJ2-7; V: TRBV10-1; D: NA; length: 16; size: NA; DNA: TGCGCCAGCAGTGTTCCAGATCAGGGGATGACCTACGAGCAGTACTTC; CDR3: CASSVPDQGMTYEQYF
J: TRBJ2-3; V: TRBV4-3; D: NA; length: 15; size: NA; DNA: TGCGCCAGCAGCCAAGAGTCCGCAGGACGAGATATGCAGTATTTT; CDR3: CASSQESAGRDMQYF
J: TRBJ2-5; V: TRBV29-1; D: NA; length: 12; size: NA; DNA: TGCAGCGTTGGAGTCACACAAGAGACCCAGTACTTC; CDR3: CSVGVTQETQYF
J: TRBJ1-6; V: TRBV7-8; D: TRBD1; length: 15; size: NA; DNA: TGTGCCAGCAGCGCCAGACAGGGGGAGAATTCACCCCTCCACTTT; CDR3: CASSARQGENSPLHF
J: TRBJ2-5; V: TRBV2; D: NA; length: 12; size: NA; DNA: TGTGCCAGCAAAGGTACCAAAGAGACCCAGTACTTC; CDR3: CASKGTKETQYF
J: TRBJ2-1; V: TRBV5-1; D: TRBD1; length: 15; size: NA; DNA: TGCGCCAGCAGCTTGAGGGACAGGAACTACAATGAGCAGTTCTTC; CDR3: CASSLRDRNYNEQFF